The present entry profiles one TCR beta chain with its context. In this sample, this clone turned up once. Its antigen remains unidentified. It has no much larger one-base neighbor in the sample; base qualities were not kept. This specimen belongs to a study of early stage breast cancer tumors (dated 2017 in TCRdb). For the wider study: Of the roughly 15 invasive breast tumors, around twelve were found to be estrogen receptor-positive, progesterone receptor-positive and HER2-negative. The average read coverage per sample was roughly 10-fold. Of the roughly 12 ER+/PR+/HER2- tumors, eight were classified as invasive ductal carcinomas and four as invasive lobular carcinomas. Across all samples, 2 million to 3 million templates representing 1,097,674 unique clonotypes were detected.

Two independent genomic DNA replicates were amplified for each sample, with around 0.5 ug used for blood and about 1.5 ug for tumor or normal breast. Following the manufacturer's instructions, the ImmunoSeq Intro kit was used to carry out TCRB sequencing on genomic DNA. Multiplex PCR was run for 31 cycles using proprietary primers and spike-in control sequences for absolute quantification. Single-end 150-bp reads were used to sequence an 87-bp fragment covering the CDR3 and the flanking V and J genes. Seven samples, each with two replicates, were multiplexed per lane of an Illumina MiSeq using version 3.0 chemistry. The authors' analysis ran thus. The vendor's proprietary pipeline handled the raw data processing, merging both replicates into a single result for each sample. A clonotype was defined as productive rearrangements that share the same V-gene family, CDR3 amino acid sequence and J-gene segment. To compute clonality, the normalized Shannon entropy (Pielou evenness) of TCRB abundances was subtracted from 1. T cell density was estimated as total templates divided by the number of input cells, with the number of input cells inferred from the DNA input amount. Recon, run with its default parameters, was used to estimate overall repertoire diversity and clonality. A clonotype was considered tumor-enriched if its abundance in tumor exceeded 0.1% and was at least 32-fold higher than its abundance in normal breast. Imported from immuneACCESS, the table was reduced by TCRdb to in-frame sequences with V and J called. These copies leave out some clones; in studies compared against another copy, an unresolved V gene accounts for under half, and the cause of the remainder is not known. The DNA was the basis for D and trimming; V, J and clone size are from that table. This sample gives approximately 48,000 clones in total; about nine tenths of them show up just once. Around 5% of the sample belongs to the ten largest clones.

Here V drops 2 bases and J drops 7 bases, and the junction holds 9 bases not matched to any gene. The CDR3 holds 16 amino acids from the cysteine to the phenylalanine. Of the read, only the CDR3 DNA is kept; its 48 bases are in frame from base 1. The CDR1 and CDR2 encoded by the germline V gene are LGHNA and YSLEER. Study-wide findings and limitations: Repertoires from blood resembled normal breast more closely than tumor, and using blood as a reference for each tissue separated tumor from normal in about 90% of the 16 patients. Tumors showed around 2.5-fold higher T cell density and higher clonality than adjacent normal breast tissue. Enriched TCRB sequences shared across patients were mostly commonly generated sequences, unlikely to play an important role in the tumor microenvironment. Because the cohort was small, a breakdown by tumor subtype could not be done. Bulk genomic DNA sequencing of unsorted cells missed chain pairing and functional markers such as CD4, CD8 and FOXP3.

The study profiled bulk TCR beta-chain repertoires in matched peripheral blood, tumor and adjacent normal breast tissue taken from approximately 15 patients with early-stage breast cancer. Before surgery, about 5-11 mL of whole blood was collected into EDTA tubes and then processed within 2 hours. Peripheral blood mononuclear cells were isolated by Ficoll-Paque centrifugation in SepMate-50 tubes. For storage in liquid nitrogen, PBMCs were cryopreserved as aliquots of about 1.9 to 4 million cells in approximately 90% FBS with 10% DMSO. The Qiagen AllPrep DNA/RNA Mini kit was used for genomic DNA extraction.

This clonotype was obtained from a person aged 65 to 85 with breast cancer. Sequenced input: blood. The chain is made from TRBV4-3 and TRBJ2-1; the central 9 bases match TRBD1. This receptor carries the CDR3 CASSQPSGTGLNEQFF. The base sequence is TGCGCCAGCAGCCAACCGTCCGGGACAGGGTTGAATGAGCAGTTCTTC.